These T cell receptor beta chains were read from a single sample in a study of blood T cell repertoires in COVID-19. Clones were read by immunoSEQ multiplex PCR, and TCRdb kept only the in-frame ones, dropping some. There are under 250,000 clones in the sample; 88% occur only once, and around 1.4% lies in the top ten. Source material: peripheral blood. The receptors derive from an elderly man with acute or convalescent COVID-19. CDR3s include the opening cysteine and the closing phenylalanine or tryptophan. The D gene is left open where the match is weak. Some rows have no size entry. The others give once, few or many, or a class for an expanded clone.

abundance	v_gene	d_gene	j_gene	CDR3nt	CDR3aa
-	TRBV14	-	TRBJ2-7	TGTGCCAGCAGCCAAGATACGGCAGGAGGATACGAGCAGTACTTC	CASSQDTAGGYEQYF
-	TRBV7-3	TRBD1	TRBJ2-1	TGTGCCAGCAGCTTAGTCAGGGGGTCCTACAATGAGCAGTTCTTC	CASSLVRGSYNEQFF
-	TRBV2	-	TRBJ1-3	TGTGCCAGCAGTCGGGAGGACTCTGGAAACACCATATATTTT	CASSREDSGNTIYF
-	TRBV6-5	-	TRBJ1-5	TGTGCCAGCAGCCCAGGGTGGAGCAATCAGCCCCAGCATTTT	CASSPGWSNQPQHF
-	TRBV11-2	-	TRBJ1-1	TGTGCCAGCAGCCTGCCCGGGACACCGAACACTGAAGCTTTCTTT	CASSLPGTPNTEAFF
-	TRBV7-9	TRBD1	TRBJ2-1	TGTGCCAGCAGTCTTCGGGCTGGGACAGGGTTTAATGAGCAGTTCTTC	CASSLRAGTGFNEQFF
-	TRBV18	-	TRBJ1-2	TGTGCCAGCTCGCCCCTTGTACAGGGAGCGTCTAACTATGGCTACACCTTC	CASSPLVQGASNYGYTF
once	TRBV11-2	-	TRBJ2-1	TGTGCCAGCAGCGTGCTACTAAGGGAGAATGAGCAGTTCTTC	CASSVLLRENEQFF
-	TRBV7-2	-	TRBJ1-2	TGTGCCAGCAGCTTAGAACAGATCTATGGCTACACCTTC	CASSLEQIYGYTF
-	TRBV5-1	TRBD1	TRBJ2-7	TGCGCCAGCAGCGCGTCGACAGGGGGCCTAAACGAGCAGTACTTC	CASSASTGGLNEQYF
-	TRBV28	-	TRBJ1-5	TGTGCCAGCAGTTTAGTGCGTGGCAATCAGCCCCAGCATTTT	CASSLVRGNQPQHF
-	TRBV7-3	TRBD2	TRBJ2-1	TGTGCCAGCAGCCCCTCGGCTAGCGGGAACTGGCGTAAGTTCTTC	CASSPSASGNWRKFF
-	TRBV20-1	TRBD1	TRBJ2-7	TGCAGTGCTACGACAGGGCGCGAGCAGTACTTC	CSATTGREQYF
-	TRBV7-2	-	TRBJ1-2	TGTGCCAGCAGCCCCTTTTACAGCGGAGAGGGCTACACCTTC	CASSPFYSGEGYTF
-	TRBV3-1/TRBV3-2	-	TRBJ2-7	TGTGCCAGCAGCCAAGGGGGAGGGGGTCAGGGGTCCTACGAGCAGTACTTC	CASSQGGGGQGSYEQYF
-	TRBV7-9	-	TRBJ1-1	TGTGCCAGCAGCTTAGCGGGCAGTCCGAACACTGAAGCTTTCTTT	CASSLAGSPNTEAFF
-	TRBV29-1	TRBD2	TRBJ2-7	TGCAGCGCCCTAGCGGGAGCCTACGAGCAGTACTTC	CSALAGAYEQYF
once	TRBV7-2	-	TRBJ1-5	TGTGCCAGCAGCTTAGGCGGTTCAAGCAATCAGCCCCAGCATTTT	CASSLGGSSNQPQHF
-	TRBV6-4	-	TRBJ1-2	TGTGCCAGCAGGCAATCAGGCCAAGAAGGCTACACCTTC	CASRQSGQEGYTF
-	TRBV6-5	-	TRBJ1-1	TGTGCCAGCAGTTACTCGAGGGTGTCGAACACTGAAGCTTTCTTT	CASSYSRVSNTEAFF
-	TRBV6-5	-	TRBJ1-3	TGTGCCAGCAGTTACTCGGTCAGCGACTCTGGAAACACCATATATTTT	CASSYSVSDSGNTIYF
-	TRBV7-9	-	TRBJ1-5	TGTGCCAGCAGCTTAGGGGGCTATAGCAATCAGCCCCAGCATTTT	CASSLGGYSNQPQHF
-	TRBV19	TRBD1	TRBJ2-5	TGTGCCAGTAGTTTCCGGGACAGGGTCGACTCCCAGTACTTC	CASSFRDRVDSQYF
-	TRBV2	TRBD1	TRBJ2-5	TGTGCCAGCCGGACAGGGGTAGGAGAGACCCAGTACTTC	CASRTGVGETQYF
-	TRBV18	TRBD2	TRBJ2-1	TGTGCCAGCTCACCATTGACGACTAGCGGGAGCAGAGATGAGCAGTTCTTC	CASSPLTTSGSRDEQFF
-	TRBV7-2	-	TRBJ2-4	TGTGCCAGCAGCTCCGTAGGGAGTGCCAAAAACATTCAGTACTTC	CASSSVGSAKNIQYF
-	TRBV24-1	TRBD1	TRBJ1-5	TGTGCCACCAGTGATGGGGGGACAGATAGCAATCAGCCCCAGCATTTT	CATSDGGTDSNQPQHF
-	TRBV7-9	-	TRBJ1-2	-	CASSWGQGANPSTF
-	TRBV29-1	TRBD2	TRBJ2-7	TGCAGCGTAGAGACTAGCGGCTCCTACGAGCAGTACTTC	CSVETSGSYEQYF
-	TRBV7-2	TRBD1	TRBJ2-7	TGTGCCAGCAGCGACGACAGGGGGCCCTACGAGCAGTACTTC	CASSDDRGPYEQYF
-	TRBV9	TRBD1	TRBJ1-4	TGTGCCAGCAGCGCGACACCGATGACAGGGGCTAATGAAAAACTGTTTTTT	CASSATPMTGANEKLFF
-	TRBV7-3	TRBD2	TRBJ2-3	TGTGCCAGCAGCCCCAGGCTAGCGGGAGGATCAGATACGCAGTATTTT	CASSPRLAGGSDTQYF
-	TRBV3-1/TRBV3-2	-	TRBJ2-1	TGTGCCAGCAGCCGTGGAGGGGCCTACAATGAGCAGTTCTTC	CASSRGGAYNEQFF
-	TRBV18	TRBD1	TRBJ2-7	TGTGCCAGCTCCTTGACAGGGAATAGTGCCTACGAGCAGTACTTC	CASSLTGNSAYEQYF
-	TRBV6-2/TRBV6-3	TRBD1	TRBJ2-6	TGTGCCAGCAGTCCGGGACAGGGGGCTGGGGCCAACGTCCTGACTTTC	CASSPGQGAGANVLTF
-	TRBV28	TRBD2	TRBJ2-1	TGTGCCAGCACCCCGGTTGGGAGGGCCGTCAATGAGCAGTTCTTC	CASTPVGRAVNEQFF
-	TRBV6-1	TRBD1	TRBJ2-7	TGTGCCAGCAGTGAAAACAGGGGGTTCGCCCACGAGCAGTACTTC	CASSENRGFAHEQYF
once	TRBV6-6	-	TRBJ1-5	TGTGCCAGCAGGCACCTTTGGCAGGGAAGCAATCAGCCCCAGCATTTT	CASRHLWQGSNQPQHF